Shown below are 7 T cell receptor beta chains from a single sample sequenced in a study of shared clonotypes between healthy human individuals. Some clones are missing from TCRdb's copy, which holds only in-frame ones; the method was immunoSEQ multiplex PCR. The sample consists of roughly 2.2 million clones, 85% to 95% of them appearing once. Input material: naive CD4+ T cells from PBMCs. The subset is: CD45RA+ positively selected. These TCRs come from a man between 18 and 29 years old in good health. Some clones in this sample may be carry-over from other donors' samples.

V is TRBV29-1 and J is TRBJ1-1, with unresolved D. The CDR3 length is 14 residues. V was shortened by 5 bases and J by 3 bases, with 16 bases between the two germline ends. Germline V gives CDR1 SQVTM, CDR2 ANQGSEA. DNA of the CDR3: TGCAGCGTTCACCGGTTGACGGAATACACTGAAGCTTTCTTT. It translates to CSVHRLTEYTEAFF.

The chain employs TRBV30 and TRBJ2-3, with D possibly being TRBD1 (6 bases). V was pared by 2 bases and J by 10 bases, with 13 bases between. This CDR3 is built from 12 residues. Germline assignment: CDR1 GTSNPN and CDR2 SVGIG (reference sequence). The CDR3 region has the DNA TGTGCCTGGAGTCCCGGGACACGGGCGCAGTATTTT. It encodes CAWSPGTRAQYF. The entire variable domain, with the rest obtained from reference TRBV30 and TRBJ2-3, is as follows: SQTIHQWPATLVQPVGSPLSLECTVEGTSNPNLYWYRQAAGRGLQLLFYSVGIGQISSEVPQNLSASRPQDRQFILSSKKLLLSDSGFYLCAWSPGTRAQYFGPGTRLTVL.

The chain is built from TRBV20-1 and TRBJ2-5; no definite D call. Trimming pared 7 bases from V and 4 bases from J, leaving 1 base between. The CDR3 is 8 residues long. Per the germline V gene, CDR1 is DFQATT and CDR2 is SNEGSKA (reference sequence). Here the CDR3 reads CSVETQYF. Here the CDR3 DNA reads TGCAGTGTAGAGACCCAGTACTTC.

This chain joins TRBV6-1 and TRBJ1-1; TRBD1 agrees at 7 bases. V gave up 11 bases and J gave up 0 bases; unmatched junction bases: 9. CDR3 length equals 14 residues. Germline loops: CDR1 MNHNS, CDR2 SASEGT. Written as DNA, the CDR3 is TGTGCCGGCACAAGACAGGGCTTGAACACTGAAGCTTTCTTT. This codes for CAGTRQGLNTEAFF.

The V call is TRBV6-5, the J call TRBJ2-1; D may be TRBD2 (6 bases). V was clipped by 2 bases and J by 6 bases, with 14 bases between them. The CDR3 runs to 15 residues. Per the germline V gene, CDR1 is MNHEY and CDR2 is SVGAGI. The CDR3 sequence: CASSYGGSPGNEQFF. CDR3 DNA: TGTGCCAGCAGTTACGGAGGGTCCCCGGGCAATGAGCAGTTCTTC.

V and J are TRBV7-9 and TRBJ1-1; no clear D. V lost 1 base and J 2 bases, leaving 14 bases between the germline ends. The CDR3 has 16 residues. CDR1 is SEHNR and CDR2 is FQNEAQ in the germline V gene (reference sequence). This CDR3 is CASSLEPWGFNTEAFF. DNA for the CDR3: TGTGCCAGCAGCTTAGAACCGTGGGGATTTAACACTGAAGCTTTCTTT.

V usage is TRBV30 and J usage is TRBJ1-3; TRBD1 aligns across 8 bases. Trimming cost V 6 bases and J 0 bases; bases outside gene matches: 7. CDR3 size: 15 residues. The V gene's germline CDR1 is GTSNPN and CDR2 SVGIG (reference sequence). Here the CDR3 DNA reads TGTGCCTGCACGGACAGGGCACTCTCTGGAAACACCATATATTTT. It yields the protein CACTDRALSGNTIYF.